The 21 T cell receptor beta chains below all came from one sample that was sequenced in a study of cytomegalovirus exposure and HLA in healthy donors. Primers included in the PCR were 60 Vbeta and 13 Jbeta primers. Some clones are missing from TCRdb's copy, which holds only in-frame ones; the method was immunoSEQ multiplex PCR. This repertoire shows 150,000 to 180,000 clones, around 68% found once; its top ten account for around 1.9%. Sequencing input: PBMCs. Receptors originate from a man under 40 in good health and CMV-seronegative.

V gene TRBV19 combines with J gene TRBJ2-2, with D maybe TRBD1 (5 bases). Germline V lookup: CDR1 LNHDA, CDR2 SQIVND (reference sequence). The CDR3 runs to 15 residues. Deletions cut 5 bases from V and 1 base from J, with 11 bases between. The CDR3 loop is CASSRRQQNTGELFF. The CDR3 DNA follows: TGTGCCAGTAGTCGACGACAGCAGAACACCGGGGAGCTGTTTTTT.

V is TRBV2 and J is TRBJ1-2, with D perhaps TRBD1 (5 bases). CDR3 length: 16 residues. Looked up from germline, CDR1 is SNHLY and CDR2 is FYNNEI. V was cut by 7 bases and J by 4 bases, with 22 bases left in between. CDR3 sequence reads: CASIPAGGVLSYGYTF. The DNA for the CDR3 is TGTGCCAGCATCCCCGCGGGGGGGGTCCTTTCCTATGGCTACACCTTC.

Only a few counts were recorded for this clone. This rearrangement joins TRBV7-9 to TRBJ2-7; tentative D call: TRBD2 (6 bases). Per germline, CDR1 SEHNR and CDR2 FQNEAQ (reference sequence). Trimming took off 0 bases at V and 7 bases at J, with 7 bases between the two ends. CDR3 size: 12 residues. CDR3 residues: CASSLAGGEQYF. The CDR3 nucleotides are TGTGCCAGCAGCTTAGCGGGGGGAGAGCAGTACTTC. Drawing the rest from reference TRBV7-9 and TRBJ2-7, the complete variable domain is DTGVSQNPRHKITKRGQNVTFRCDPISEHNRLYWYRQTLGQGPEFLTYFQNEAQLEKSRLLSDRFSAERPKGSFSTLEIQRTEQGDSAMYLCASSLAGGEQYFGPGTRLTVT.

The V and J genes are TRBV7-8 and TRBJ2-3; D perhaps matches TRBD1 (5 bases). The CDR3 loop spans 15 amino acids. V gave up 5 bases and J gave up 4 bases, with 16 bases separating them. Per the germline V gene, CDR1 is SGHVS and CDR2 is FQNEAQ. The DNA for the CDR3 is TGTGCCAGCAGCATAGGACATGTGGTTGCAGATACGCAGTATTTT. Protein product: CASSIGHVVADTQYF.

The chain is built from TRBV11-1 and TRBJ2-5; 9 positions agree with TRBD1. The germline gives CDR1 SGHAT, CDR2 FQDESV (reference sequence). CDR3 length: 14 amino acids. Trimming removed 3 bases from V and 2 bases from J; junction bases left unmatched: 1. DNA for the CDR3: TGTGCCAGCAGCTTCGGACAGGGGCAAGAGACCCAGTACTTC. Protein product: CASSFGQGQETQYF.

The chain couples TRBV2 to TRBJ1-1, with 7 nucleotides matching TRBD1. The CDR3 contains 13 residues. Looked up from germline, CDR1 is SNHLY and CDR2 is FYNNEI. With 9 bases clipped from V and 0 bases from J, the junction kept 4 bases outside the gene matches. The CDR3 is CASRDRVNTEAFF. Here the CDR3 DNA reads TGTGCCAGTCGAGACAGGGTGAACACTGAAGCTTTCTTT. Using reference TRBV2 and TRBJ1-1 for the parts outside the CDR3, the full variable domain is EPEVTQTPSHQVTQMGQEVILRCVPISNHLYFYWYRQILGQKVEFLVSFYNNEISEKSEIFDDQFSVERPDGSNFTLKIRSTKLEDSAMYFCASRDRVNTEAFFGQGTRLTVV.

The chain carries TRBV18 and TRBJ1-1; perhaps TRBD1 as D (5 bases). The CDR3 consists of 15 residues. The germline V gene has CDR1 KGHSH and CDR2 LQKENI. V was clipped by 6 bases and J by 3 bases, with 17 bases between them. The CDR3 here is CASSPRQGGDTEAFF. The CDR3 DNA reads TGTGCCAGCTCCCCCCGGCAGGGTGGGGACACTGAAGCTTTCTTT.

About this clone: The junction differs from germline at one of its ends, possibly a read error. This chain uses TRBV15 with TRBJ1-5, with D perhaps matching TRBD1 (6 bases). Germline V gene lookup returns CDR1 LNHNV and CDR2 YYDKDF (reference sequence). The CDR3 totals 13 residues. In DNA form, the CDR3 reads TGTGCCACCAGCAGGACAGGAGATCAGCCCCAGAATTTT. Its protein product is CATSRTGDQPQNF.

The chain carries TRBV5-4 and TRBJ2-5; TRBD1 matches at 10 bases. V shed 4 bases, J shed 3 bases, and the junction held 3 bases outside the gene matches. Germline V CDR1 and CDR2: SGHNT, YYREEE (reference sequence). This CDR3 spans 14 amino acids. CDR3 coding DNA: TGTGCCAGCAGCCTGGGACAGGGGAAAGAGACCCAGTACTTC. Encoded protein: CASSLGQGKETQYF. The entire variable domain, with the rest obtained from reference TRBV5-4 and TRBJ2-5, is as follows: ETGVTQSPTHLIKTRGQQVTLRCSSQSGHNTVSWYQQALGQGPQFIFQYYREEENGRGNFPPRFSGLQFPNYSSELNVNALELDDSALYLCASSLGQGKETQYFGPGTRLLVL.

The genes are TRBV5-1 and TRBJ1-1, with unresolved D. The CDR3 loop spans 14 amino acids. Germline CDR1 is SGHRS and CDR2 is YFSETQ. V was shortened by 1 base and J by 0 bases, with 7 bases between the two germline ends. The CDR3 spells CASSLTELNTEAFF. In DNA, the CDR3 is TGCGCCAGCAGCTTGACAGAGCTGAACACTGAAGCTTTCTTT.

CDR3 residues: CASSRASGGATTGELFF. CDR3 DNA: TGTGCCAGCAGCCGGGCGAGCGGGGGGGCCACCACCGGGGAGCTGTTTTTT. The chain combines TRBV5-4 with TRBJ2-2, with TRBD2 identical over 10 bases. Germline V gene sequence: CDR1 SGHNT, CDR2 YYREEE (reference sequence). This CDR3 contains 17 residues. The J segment lost 4 bases and the V segment lost 4 bases, leaving 10 bases of the junction unmatched.

The chain employs TRBV27 and TRBJ2-1; D possibly corresponds to TRBD2 (7 bases). CDR3 length: 14 amino acids. Germline V gene lookup returns CDR1 MNHEY and CDR2 SMNVEV (reference sequence). V gave up 4 bases and J gave up 4 bases, with 11 bases separating them. The CDR3 sequence: CASSSGGLYNEQFF. Here the CDR3 DNA reads TGTGCCAGCAGTTCCGGGGGGCTATACAATGAGCAGTTCTTC.

The chain joins TRBV7-9 to TRBJ2-7; 11 bases line up with TRBD1. This CDR3 contains 15 residues. Looked up from germline, CDR1 is SEHNR and CDR2 is FQNEAQ (reference sequence). V dropped 1 base and J dropped 5; count of bases not matched to a gene: 4. For the CDR3, the DNA is TGTGCCAGCAGCTTAGGGGACAGGGGGGGCGACGAGCAGTACTTC. It is translated as CASSLGDRGGDEQYF.

The J gene is TRBJ2-3, the V gene TRBV6-5, with D tentatively TRBD2 (7 bases). Trimming left V 2 bases short and J 3 bases short, with 12 bases between. CDR1 and CDR2 (germline): MNHEY, SVGAGI. The CDR3 runs 15 residues. In DNA form, the CDR3 reads TGTGCCAGCAGTTACGGGCGGGGGCTAACAGATACGCAGTATTTT. This sequence encodes CASSYGRGLTDTQYF.

CDR3: CASSNTYEQYF. CDR3 coding DNA: TGTGCCAGCAGCAATACCTACGAGCAGTACTTC. The J gene is TRBJ2-7, the V gene TRBV21-1; the table's TRBD2 call for D was not verified on the DNA. TRBV21-1 is a known pseudogene. The CDR3 consists of 11 residues.

The genes are TRBV9 and TRBJ2-3; perhaps TRBD1 as D (5 bases). V lost 4 bases and J lost 0, with 12 bases in between. The CDR3 loop spans 15 amino acids. Germline CDR1 and CDR2: SGDLS and YYNGEE. The CDR3 nucleotides are TGTGCCAGCAGCCCAGGGATTTCTAGCACAGATACGCAGTATTTT. Amino acid sequence: CASSPGISSTDTQYF.

The V and J genes are TRBV7-9 and TRBJ2-2, with a weak D call TRBD1 (6 bases). Germline V gene sequence: CDR1 SEHNR, CDR2 FQNEAQ (reference sequence). V lost 5 bases and J lost 6, with 16 bases in between. This CDR3 region has 15 residues. The CDR3 protein is CASSLAPQGPGELFF. The CDR3 DNA reads TGTGCCAGCAGCCTCGCCCCACAGGGACCCGGGGAGCTGTTTTTT.

The V call is TRBV6-1, the J call TRBJ2-7; 8 positions agree with TRBD2. Trimming cost V 10 bases and J 4 bases; bases outside gene matches: 12. The length of the CDR3 is 14 residues. Germline V lookup: CDR1 MNHNS, CDR2 SASEGT. In nucleotides, the CDR3 is TGTGCCACACAGGTCAGCGGGGGTCGGTACGAGCAGTACTTC. Translated, it gives CATQVSGGRYEQYF.

This clone was counted between two and nine times. The gene calls are TRBV6-4 and TRBJ2-2; D is uncertain. The CDR3 sequence is 13 residues long. Trimming cost V 6 bases and J 3 bases, with 8 bases left between them. Germline CDR1 and CDR2: MRHNA and SNTAGT. The CDR3 DNA reads TGTGCCAGCAGCAGCGTGGACACCGGGGAGCTGTTTTTT. This translates into CASSSVDTGELFF.

The genes are TRBV6-6 and TRBJ2-1; maybe TRBD2 (6 bases). This CDR3 is 16 amino acids long. V was clipped by 0 bases and J by 1 base, with 10 bases between them. Germline V gene sequence: CDR1 MNHNY, CDR2 SVGAGI (reference sequence). The CDR3 loop is CASSYSTRESYNEQFF. As DNA, the CDR3 is TGTGCCAGCAGTTACTCGACGCGGGAATCCTACAATGAGCAGTTCTTC.

This chain links TRBV9 with TRBJ2-1; D possibly corresponds to TRBD1 (6 bases). The length of the CDR3 is 14 residues. With 0 bases removed from V and 4 bases from J, the gap between germline ends came to 8 bases. Germline-derived CDR1 and CDR2 are SGDLS and YYNGEE. CDR3 sequence: CASSVEQGYNEQFF. CDR3 DNA: TGTGCCAGCAGCGTAGAACAGGGTTACAATGAGCAGTTCTTC. Filled out from reference TRBV9 and TRBJ2-1, the complete variable domain reads DSGVTQTPKHLITATGQRVTLRCSPRSGDLSVYWYQQSLDQGLQFLIQYYNGEERAKGNILERFSAQQFPDLHSELNLSSLELGDSALYFCASSVEQGYNEQFFGPGTRLTVL.